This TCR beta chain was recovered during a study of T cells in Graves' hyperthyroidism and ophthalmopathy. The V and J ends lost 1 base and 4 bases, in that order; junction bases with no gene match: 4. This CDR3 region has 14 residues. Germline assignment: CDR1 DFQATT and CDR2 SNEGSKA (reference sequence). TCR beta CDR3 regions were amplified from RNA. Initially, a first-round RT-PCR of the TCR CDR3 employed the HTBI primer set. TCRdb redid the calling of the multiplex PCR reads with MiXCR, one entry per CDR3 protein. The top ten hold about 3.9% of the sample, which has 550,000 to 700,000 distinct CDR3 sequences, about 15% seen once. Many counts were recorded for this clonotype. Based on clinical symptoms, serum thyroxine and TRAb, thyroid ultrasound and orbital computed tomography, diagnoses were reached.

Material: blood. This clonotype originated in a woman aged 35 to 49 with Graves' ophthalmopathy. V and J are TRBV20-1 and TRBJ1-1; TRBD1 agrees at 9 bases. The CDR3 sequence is CSARATGGFTEAFF. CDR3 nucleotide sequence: TGCAGTGCTAGAGCCACAGGGGGCTTCACTGAAGCTTTCTTT.